These 4 T cell receptor beta chains came from one sample sequenced in a study of regulatory T cells in long-lasting Graves disease. Stated time point: newly diagnosed GD, antithyroid drugs for less than 3 months. Generation of the TCR library employed RNA extracted from PBMCs. Library construction for TCR beta used iRepertoire HTBI primers and Arm-PCR of CDR3 regions. TCRdb re-called the multiplex PCR reads through MiXCR, storing one row per CDR3 protein. There are about 620,000 distinct CDR3 sequences in the sample; 15% to 20% occur only once, and about 18% lies in the top ten. These data were likewise used in another study, on T cells in Graves' hyperthyroidism and ophthalmopathy.

The sample consisted of peripheral blood mononuclear cells (PBMCs), taken at new diagnosis, from a patient treated with antithyroid drugs. These receptors came from a woman aged 25 to 39 with Graves disease.

The V and J genes are TRBV7-3 and TRBJ1-6, with a tentative D call TRBD1 (5 bases). V gave up 0 bases and J gave up 10 bases, with 7 bases separating them. The CDR3 covers 13 residues. Per the germline V gene, CDR1 is SGHTA and CDR2 is FQGTGA. The CDR3 spells CASSLTQGSPLHF. CDR3 in DNA: TGTGCCAGCAGCTTAACCCAGGGCTCACCCCTCCACTTT.

This clonotype was counted a few times. The chain combines TRBV7-8 with TRBJ2-5; tentative D call: TRBD2 (5 bases). V dropped 5 bases and J dropped 5 bases, with 18 bases sitting between them. The CDR3 length is 15 residues. Germline lookup yields CDR1 SGHVS and CDR2 FQNEAQ. This CDR3 reads CASSLQGLPGETQYF. The CDR3 coding sequence is TGTGCCAGCAGCCTCCAAGGACTTCCTGGTGAGACCCAGTACTTC.

The CDR3 sequence is CASSLEGHTTDTQYF. As DNA, the CDR3 is TGCGCCAGCAGCTTGGAGGGACATACCACAGATACGCAGTATTTT. The chain links TRBV5-1 to TRBJ2-3; D possibly corresponds to TRBD1 (6 bases). The CDR3 contains 15 residues. The V end was cut by 0 bases, the J end by 2 bases, with 10 bases between. From germline, CDR1 is SGHRS and CDR2 YFSETQ.

This clonotype was counted ten times or more. V and J are TRBV12-3 or TRBV12-4 and TRBJ2-1, with D uncertain. The CDR3 runs 13 residues. The V and J ends lost 7 bases and 5 bases respectively, with 12 bases between them. The CDR3 protein is CASTSGSHNEQFF. For the CDR3, the DNA is TGTGCCAGCACTTCGGGTTCCCACAATGAGCAGTTCTTC.